The T cell receptor (beta chain) described here comes from a study of early T cells in non-severe SARS-CoV-2 infection. Only a few counts were recorded for this clonotype. TCRdb fed the 5' RACE reads into MiXCR, producing one record per CDR3 protein. The table lists around 71,000 distinct CDR3 sequences, around 13% of them singletons. Germline loops: CDR1 WSHSY, CDR2 SAAADI. J was trimmed by 5 bases and V by 6 bases; bases with no gene match: 7. The CDR3 has 14 residues. The receptor comes from an adult who was a healthcare worker with PCR-confirmed SARS-CoV-2 infection or an uninfected control (not recorded which). The starting material was whole blood, obtained at baseline. The genes are TRBV10-2 and TRBJ2-3; 8 bases fit TRBD2. Written as DNA, the CDR3 is TGCGCCAGCAGGCTCGCGGGAGGCCGAGATACGCAGTATTTT. Encoded protein: CASRLAGGRDTQYF.